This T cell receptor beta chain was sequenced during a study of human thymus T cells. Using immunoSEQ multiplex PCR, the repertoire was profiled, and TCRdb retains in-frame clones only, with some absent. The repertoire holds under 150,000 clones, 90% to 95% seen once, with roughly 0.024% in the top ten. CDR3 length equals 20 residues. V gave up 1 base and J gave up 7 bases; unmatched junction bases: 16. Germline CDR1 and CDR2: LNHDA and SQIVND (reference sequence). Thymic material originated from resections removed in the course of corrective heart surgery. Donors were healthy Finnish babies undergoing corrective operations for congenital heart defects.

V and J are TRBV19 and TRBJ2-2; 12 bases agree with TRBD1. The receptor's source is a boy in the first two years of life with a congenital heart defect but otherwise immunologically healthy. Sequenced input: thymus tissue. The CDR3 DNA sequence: TGTGCCAGTAGTATAGCGGTCTTACCGGGACAGGGGGCTCGTCACGGGGAGCTGTTTTTT. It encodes CASSIAVLPGQGARHGELFF. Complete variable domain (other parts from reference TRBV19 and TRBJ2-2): DGGITQSPKYLFRKEGQNVTLSCEQNLNHDAMYWYRQDPGQGLRLIYYSQIVNDFQKGDIAEGYSVSREKKESFPLTVTSAQKNPTAFYLCASSIAVLPGQGARHGELFFGEGSRLTVL.